The 20 T cell receptor beta chains below come from one sample, sequenced in a study of T cell responses to AZD1222 COVID-19 vaccine (dated by TCRdb to the early 2020s). The library was produced with the immunoSEQ multiplex PCR assay. TCRdb re-hosts the immuneACCESS table, in-frame sequences only. Its copies lack some clones; in the studies checked, an unresolved V gene accounts for under half of them, and the cause for the rest is not known. For this sample the table gives around 130,000 clones, of which approximately 86% were detected only once. The top ten hold around 1.6% of the sample. This sample's time point label indicates: baseline before first vaccination. The starting material was peripheral blood, obtained on day 0 of AZD1222 vaccination. Receptors originate from an adult in good health.

The chain combines TRBV19 with TRBJ2-1; D is possibly TRBD1 or TRBD2 (6 bases each). V shed 7 bases and J shed 3 bases, with 16 bases lying between them. The CDR3 totals 15 residues. The V gene's germline CDR1 is LNHDA and CDR2 SQIVND (reference sequence). The CDR3 sequence: CASTHPGANYNEQFF. The CDR3 coding sequence is TGTGCCAGTACCCATCCGGGGGCGAACTACAATGAGCAGTTCTTC.

The rearrangement uses TRBV7-2 and TRBJ2-7; 7 bases align to TRBD2. Germline loops: CDR1 SGHTA, CDR2 FQGNSA. The ends lost 0 bases at V and 2 bases at J; junction bases unmatched: 1. This CDR3 spans 14 amino acids. The CDR3 here is CASSLAGGTYEQYF. The CDR3 bases are TGTGCCAGCAGCTTAGCGGGGGGGACCTACGAGCAGTACTTC.

This sequence joins TRBV12-3 or TRBV12-4 and TRBJ1-1; weak D call: TRBD1 (6 bases). CDR3 length equals 12 residues. Trimming left V 1 base short and J 8 bases short, with 8 bases between. The CDR3 loop reads CASSLGTAEAFF. The CDR3 DNA sequence: TGTGCCAGCAGTTTAGGGACAGCGGAAGCTTTCTTT.

The J gene is TRBJ2-3, the V gene TRBV19; D unresolved. Trimming left V 6 bases short and J 3 bases short, with 13 bases between. The CDR3 consists of 14 residues. The germline CDR1 and CDR2 sequences are LNHDA and SQIVND (reference sequence). CDR3 coding DNA: TGTGCCAGTAGGAGGCCAGGAGAAACAGATACGCAGTATTTT. Amino acid sequence: CASRRPGETDTQYF.

The sample holds a few counts of this clone. The chain carries TRBV19 and TRBJ2-3; possible D gene TRBD1, 5 bases. Germline values: CDR1 LNHDA, CDR2 SQIVND (reference sequence). Between the trimmed V and J ends, which lost 1 base and 4 bases, there was a span of 12 bases. The CDR3 extends over 15 amino acids. CDR3 residues: CASSIGQSASDTQYF. The CDR3 bases are TGTGCCAGTAGTATAGGACAGTCCGCCTCAGATACGCAGTATTTT. Full variable domain (missing parts from reference TRBV19 and TRBJ2-3): DGGITQSPKYLFRKEGQNVTLSCEQNLNHDAMYWYRQDPGQGLRLIYYSQIVNDFQKGDIAEGYSVSREKKESFPLTVTSAQKNPTAFYLCASSIGQSASDTQYFGPGTRLTVL.

This sequence joins TRBV28 and TRBJ1-2; D perhaps matches TRBD1 (5 bases). Trimming pared 5 bases from V and 1 base from J, leaving 14 bases between. The CDR3 contains 15 residues. Germline lookup yields CDR1 MDHEN and CDR2 SYDVKM. The DNA of the CDR3 is TGTGCCAGCAGTACTGAGGGAAGGGGTAACTATGGCTACACCTTC. Amino acid sequence: CASSTEGRGNYGYTF.

The J gene is TRBJ2-7, the V gene TRBV7-2; TRBD2 might be the D (6 bases). CDR1 is SGHTA, CDR2 FQGNSA, per germline. Between the trimmed V and J ends, which lost 4 bases and 3 bases, there was a span of 13 bases. This CDR3 has 14 residues. CDR3 nucleotide sequence: TGTGCCAGCAGCTACGGCGGGGACCTCTACGAGCAGTACTTC. It encodes CASSYGGDLYEQYF. Full variable domain (rest looked up from reference TRBV7-2 and TRBJ2-7): GAGVSQSPSNKVTEKGKDVELRCDPISGHTALYWYRQSLGQGLEFLIYFQGNSAPDKSGLPSDRFSAERTGGSVSTLTIQRTQQEDSAVYLCASSYGGDLYEQYFGPGTRLTVT.

This rearrangement joins TRBV4-1 to TRBJ2-7, with 10 bases identical to TRBD1. CDR1 is MGHRA and CDR2 is YSYEKL in the germline V gene. CDR3 size: 16 residues. The V and J ends lost 4 bases and 7 bases, in that order; junction bases with no gene match: 13. The CDR3 region is CASSPQTRTGGTEQYF. CDR3 bases: TGCGCCAGCAGCCCCCAGACTAGGACAGGGGGTACGGAGCAGTACTTC.

The rearrangement links TRBV18 to TRBJ1-6, with D hard to call. CDR1 KGHSH and CDR2 LQKENI come from the germline V gene. This CDR3 spans 12 amino acids. The V end lost 4 bases, the J end lost 6 bases, and 4 bases lay between the germline ends. The CDR3 sequence: CASSQPNSPLHF. The CDR3, as DNA: TGTGCCAGCTCACAGCCTAATTCACCCCTCCACTTT.

The chain carries TRBV25-1 and TRBJ1-2, with a weak D call TRBD1 (5 bases). Trimming removed 2 bases at V and 6 bases at J, with 10 bases between. The CDR3 covers 13 residues. The germline V gene has CDR1 MGHDK and CDR2 SYGVNS. CDR3 nucleotide sequence: TGTGCCAGCAGTGAAGGGGCAGTTAATGGCTACACCTTC. Its protein is CASSEGAVNGYTF.

This chain connects TRBV27 to TRBJ1-2; 9 bases agree with TRBD1. The germline V gene encodes CDR1 MNHEY and CDR2 SMNVEV (reference sequence). With V trimmed by 6 bases and J by 4 bases, 9 bases remained unmatched. This CDR3 contains 15 residues. In DNA form, the CDR3 reads TGTGCCAGCAGCCCTTCCTGGGGACAGGGCTATGGCTACACCTTC. It encodes CASSPSWGQGYGYTF.

This clone was found a few times. This sequence joins TRBV7-9 and TRBJ1-1, with TRBD1 identical over 11 bases. Trimming removed 5 bases from V and 5 bases from J; junction bases left unmatched: 10. Germline assignment: CDR1 SEHNR and CDR2 FQNEAQ (reference sequence). The CDR3 spans 16 residues. The CDR3: CASSPWTGGAGTEAFF. The CDR3 nucleotides read TGTGCCAGCAGCCCTTGGACAGGGGGCGCTGGGACTGAAGCTTTCTTT.

The genes are TRBV5-1 and TRBJ2-1; D is unresolved. The CDR3 has 16 residues. V lost 6 bases, J lost 0 bases, and 16 bases lay in between. Germline V gene lookup returns CDR1 SGHRS and CDR2 YFSETQ. The chain's CDR3 is CASINLDAGSYNEQFF. In DNA form, the CDR3 reads TGCGCCAGCATAAATCTTGATGCCGGCTCCTACAATGAGCAGTTCTTC. Combining the CDR3 with reference TRBV5-1 and TRBJ2-1 gives the whole variable domain KAGVTQTPRYLIKTRGQQVTLSCSPISGHRSVSWYQQTPGQGLQFLFEYFSETQRNKGNFPGRFSGRQFSNSRSEMNVSTLELGDSALYLCASINLDAGSYNEQFFGPGTRLTVL.

The chain is built from TRBV28 and TRBJ1-6; D is unclear. Trimming took off 7 bases at V and 8 bases at J, with 12 bases between the two ends. The CDR3 runs 13 residues. CDR1 and CDR2 (germline): MDHEN, SYDVKM. The CDR3 spells CASTPRRYSPLHF. The CDR3 coding sequence is TGTGCCAGCACCCCCCGAAGGTATTCACCCCTCCACTTT.

This clone was recorded once. The V call is TRBV19, the J call TRBJ2-7; 9 bases align to TRBD1. The germline gives CDR1 LNHDA, CDR2 SQIVND (reference sequence). The CDR3 is 14 residues long. After removal of 4 bases from V and 2 bases from J, the junction contained 3 bases not matched to a gene. The CDR3 nucleotides read TGTGCCAGTAGTACCCGACAGGGGGCCTACGAGCAGTACTTC. It translates to CASSTRQGAYEQYF.

The genes are TRBV24-1 and TRBJ2-3, with D possibly matching TRBD1 (6 bases). Germline values: CDR1 KGHDR, CDR2 SFDVKD. This CDR3 is built from 13 residues. V was trimmed by 3 bases and J by 3 bases, leaving 6 bases between them. The CDR3 DNA sequence: TGTGCCACCAGTGATAGGGGGACAGATACGCAGTATTTT. It yields the protein CATSDRGTDTQYF.

The chain recombines TRBV6-5 with TRBJ2-3, with TRBD1 matching over 12 bases. The CDR3 is made up of 15 amino acids. The V gene's germline CDR1 is MNHEY and CDR2 SVGAGI. V was clipped by 8 bases and J by 0 bases; unmatched bases: 3. The CDR3 is CASGTGGTSTDTQYF. CDR3 nucleotides: TGTGCCAGCGGGACAGGGGGCACTAGCACAGATACGCAGTATTTT.

The chain combines TRBV7-9 with TRBJ1-5; D is unresolved. The CDR3 runs to 14 residues. Germline V gives CDR1 SEHNR, CDR2 FQNEAQ (reference sequence). The germline V and J ends were trimmed by 0 bases and 7 bases, with 10 bases remaining between them. The CDR3 DNA reads TGTGCCAGCAGCTTAGCAACTGGCGAGCAGCCCCAGCATTTT. Translation gives CASSLATGEQPQHF.

V usage is TRBV15 and J usage is TRBJ2-7; TRBD1 matches 9 bases. The germline V gene has CDR1 LNHNV and CDR2 YYDKDF (reference sequence). The CDR3 runs to 17 residues. Trimming removed 0 bases from V and 3 bases from J; junction bases left unmatched: 9. DNA of the CDR3: TGTGCCACCAGCAGAGATCTGGGACAGGGTCTGTTCTACGAGCAGTACTTC. Protein: CATSRDLGQGLFYEQYF.

V gene TRBV7-2 combines with J gene TRBJ2-7, with TRBD1 matching 11 bases. The CDR3 runs to 17 residues. CDR1 and CDR2 from the germline V gene are SGHTA and FQGNSA. Unmatched junction bases numbered 12, after V lost 4 bases and J lost 4 bases. This chain's CDR3 is CASSYRSEDRGRYEQYF. The DNA for the CDR3 is TGTGCCAGCAGCTATCGATCCGAGGACAGGGGGCGGTACGAGCAGTACTTC.